This T cell receptor beta chain was sequenced in a study of metastatic and nonmetastatic thyroid tumors. Overall study: The authors compared repertoires across blood and tumor or nodule tissue from malignant and benign thyroid patients.

V shed 6 bases and J shed 8 bases, with 20 bases lying between them. This CDR3 contains 14 residues. Per germline, CDR1 DFQATT and CDR2 SNEGSKA (reference sequence). MiXCR reprocessed the PCR reads for TCRdb. The sample shows 30,000 to 45,000 clones, around 28% of them seen only once. Among the patients, none had received any treatment before thyroid surgery. V usage is TRBV20-1 and J usage is TRBJ1-3; D call uncertain. The TCR sequence derives from a male donor with papillary thyroid cancer or a benign thyroid nodule (not recorded which). Some clones in this sample may be carry-over from other donors' samples. The sample consisted of blood. The CDR3 region has the DNA TGCAGTGCCAGTGACCCGCTTTTAGCGGACACCATATATTTT. Translated: CSASDPLLADTIYF.